The 32 T cell receptor beta chains reported below all come from one sample, sequenced in a study of blood T cell repertoires in COVID-19. TCRdb keeps only in-frame clones here, not all; method: immunoSEQ multiplex PCR. The sample has roughly 350,000 clones; more than 75% are singletons. The specimen was peripheral blood. These TCRs come from a woman in her thirties with COVID-19, enrolled during active disease.

The chain carries TRBV10-2 and TRBJ2-7, with D possibly being TRBD1 (6 bases). Germline CDR1 and CDR2: WSHSY and SAAADI. The CDR3 runs 14 residues. V was cut by 7 bases and J by 1 base, with 14 bases left in between. The CDR3 nucleotides read TGCGCCAGCACTTCACCCAGGGGTTCCTACGAGCAGTACTTC. Protein product: CASTSPRGSYEQYF.

The chain combines TRBV15 with TRBJ2-3; a weak D match, TRBD1 (5 bases). The germline CDR1 and CDR2 sequences are LNHNV and YYDKDF (reference sequence). The CDR3 consists of 14 residues. The V gene lost 3 bases and the J gene lost 3 bases, with 10 bases spanning the gap. The CDR3 region is CATSRVTGTDTQYF. For the CDR3, the DNA is TGTGCCACCAGCAGGGTAACAGGAACAGATACGCAGTATTTT.

This sequence joins TRBV29-1 and TRBJ2-2, with 7 bases that match TRBD1. J lost 3 bases, V lost 6 bases, and 7 bases had no gene match. Germline lookup yields CDR1 SQVTM and CDR2 ANQGSEA. This CDR3 spans 14 amino acids. CDR3 DNA sequence: TGCAGCGTCGTTGACAGGGCGGACACCGGGGAGCTGTTTTTT. This sequence encodes CSVVDRADTGELFF.

V gene TRBV2 combines with J gene TRBJ2-1; 12 nucleotides line up with TRBD2. CDR3 length: 18 amino acids. V shed 8 bases, J shed 2 bases, and the junction held 13 bases outside the gene matches. CDR1 and CDR2 (germline): SNHLY, FYNNEI. The CDR3 loop reads CASGGQAGLAGPYNEQFF. CDR3 nucleotides: TGTGCCAGCGGGGGACAGGCAGGACTAGCGGGACCCTACAATGAGCAGTTCTTC.

The gene calls are TRBV27 and TRBJ2-5, with 9 nucleotides matching TRBD2. The CDR3 length is 17 residues. With V trimmed by 10 bases and J by 5 bases, 20 bases remained unmatched. Germline loops: CDR1 MNHEY, CDR2 SMNVEV (reference sequence). The CDR3 reads CATKHFNVAGELETQYF. CDR3 coding DNA: TGTGCCACCAAGCATTTCAACGTAGCGGGAGAATTGGAGACCCAGTACTTC.

This clone was observed a single time. J is TRBJ2-3 and V is TRBV19; 8 positions match TRBD1. There are 13 residues in the CDR3. Germline-derived CDR1 and CDR2 are LNHDA and SQIVND (reference sequence). Unmatched junction bases numbered 8, after V lost 6 bases and J lost 9 bases. Here the CDR3 reads CASSDRQGRTQYF. The DNA of the CDR3 is TGTGCCAGTAGCGATAGACAGGGGAGGACGCAGTATTTT.

This clone was observed once. V is TRBV2 and J is TRBJ2-1, with 13 bases lining up with TRBD2. This CDR3 region has 15 residues. In germline, CDR1 is SNHLY, CDR2 FYNNEI. Losses at the gene ends were 0 bases for V and 9 bases for J; bases not matched to a gene: 2. The CDR3 region has the DNA TGTGCCAGCAGTGAAGCAAGACTAGCGGGAGGTGAGCAGTTCTTC. Its translation is CASSEARLAGGEQFF.

The chain joins TRBV6-5 to TRBJ2-5, with TRBD1 matching 7 bases. The CDR3 consists of 13 residues. Germline V gene lookup returns CDR1 MNHEY and CDR2 SVGAGI. The V and J ends lost 10 bases and 0 bases, in that order; junction bases with no gene match: 5. The CDR3 DNA reads as TGTGCCACCACGACAGGGTACCAAGAGACCCAGTACTTC. Protein product: CATTTGYQETQYF.

This clone was observed a few times. The same CDR3 can be traced to other DNA sequences in this sample. The genes are TRBV11-3 and TRBJ2-3; D is uncertain. The germline V and J ends were trimmed by 4 bases and 2 bases, with 4 bases remaining between them. CDR3 length: 12 amino acids. Germline V gives CDR1 SGHNT, CDR2 YENEEA. CDR3 coding DNA: TGTGCCAGCAGCTCCAACACAGATACGCAGTATTTT. This encodes CASSSNTDTQYF.

Notes on this clone: Possible read error: a much larger clone is one base away. J is TRBJ2-1 and V is TRBV7-9, with 12 bases lining up with TRBD2. J was trimmed by 4 bases and V by 5 bases; bases with no gene match: 3. CDR1 and CDR2 from the germline V gene are SEHNR and FQNEAQ (reference sequence). The CDR3 has 15 amino acids. The CDR3 region has the DNA TGTGCCAGCAGCAAGACTAGCGGGAGTTACAATGAGCAGTTCTTC. Its translation: CASSKTSGSYNEQFF. The full variable domain, completed using reference TRBV7-9 and TRBJ2-1, is DTGVSQNPRHKITKRGQNVTFRCDPISEHNRLYWYRQTLGQGPEFLTYFQNEAQLEKSRLLSDRFSAERPKGSFSTLEIQRTEQGDSAMYLCASSKTSGSYNEQFFGPGTRLTVL.

Written as DNA, the CDR3 is TGCGCCAGCAGCCCTCACCTAGCGGGAGGCGGGTCCTACGAGCAGTACTTC. Translated, it gives CASSPHLAGGGSYEQYF. The genes are TRBV5-1 and TRBJ2-7, with TRBD2 identical over 11 bases. Trimming removed 4 bases from V and 1 base from J; junction bases left unmatched: 10. This CDR3 is built from 17 residues. Per germline, CDR1 SGHRS and CDR2 YFSETQ.

The genes are TRBV28 and TRBJ2-1; maybe TRBD2 (6 bases). Germline lookup yields CDR1 MDHEN and CDR2 SYDVKM. The CDR3 totals 15 residues. Trimming took off 6 bases at V and 3 bases at J, with 15 bases between the two ends. The CDR3 bases are TGTGCCAGCAGCCGAACCGGGACTGGCTACAATGAGCAGTTCTTC. It codes for CASSRTGTGYNEQFF. Based on the CDR3 plus reference TRBV28 and TRBJ2-1, the full variable domain is DVKVTQSSRYLVKRTGEKVFLECVQDMDHENMFWYRQDPGLGLRLIYFSYDVKMKEKGDIPEGYSVSREKKERFSLILESASTNQTSMYLCASSRTGTGYNEQFFGPGTRLTVL.

V usage is TRBV9 and J usage is TRBJ2-2; the D gene is possibly TRBD2 (5 bases). This CDR3 has 15 residues. Per the germline V gene, CDR1 is SGDLS and CDR2 is YYNGEE. Trimming pared 0 bases from V and 0 bases from J, leaving 6 bases between. CDR3 residues: CASSVGLPNTGELFF. The CDR3 DNA reads TGTGCCAGCAGCGTAGGACTACCGAACACCGGGGAGCTGTTTTTT.

This chain joins TRBV7-2 and TRBJ2-7; TRBD1 aligns across 9 bases. Germline trimming cut 5 bases from V and 7 bases from J; bases unmatched to any gene: 15. The germline CDR1 and CDR2 sequences are SGHTA and FQGNSA. The CDR3 has 16 amino acids. CDR3 coding DNA: TGTGCCAGCAGCCCCCCTTCCGGGACAGGGACGGGGGAGCAGTACTTC. It specifies CASSPPSGTGTGEQYF.

In DNA form, the CDR3 reads TGTGCCAGCAGCACGGGACAGGGACGGACCGGGGAGCTGTTTTTT. This codes for CASSTGQGRTGELFF. The chain employs TRBV7-9 and TRBJ2-2, with 9 bases identical to TRBD1. V shed 5 bases, J shed 5 bases, and the junction held 6 bases outside the gene matches. This CDR3 has 15 amino acids. CDR1 is SEHNR, CDR2 FQNEAQ, per germline (reference sequence).

The rearrangement links TRBV5-1 to TRBJ1-1; D call uncertain. V lost 4 bases to trimming and J lost 6 bases, with 22 bases between them. The germline V gene has CDR1 SGHRS and CDR2 YFSETQ. The CDR3 contains 16 residues. In DNA, the CDR3 is TGCGCCAGCAGCCCCTTCGGAGGGAACGGGGTGGCTGAAGCTTTCTTT. It translates to CASSPFGGNGVAEAFF.

The chain employs TRBV3-1 (or the pseudogene TRBV3-2) and TRBJ2-7; the match to TRBD1 covers 7 bases. The CDR3 has 15 residues. V lost 4 bases and J lost 2; bases outside the gene matches: 8. Germline-derived CDR1 and CDR2 are LGHDT and YNNKEL (reference sequence). In DNA, the CDR3 is TGTGCCAGCAGCCCTCAACCGGGACAGCCCTACGAGCAGTACTTC. This encodes CASSPQPGQPYEQYF.

CDR3: CASSENWSGQRSTEAFF. CDR3 coding DNA: TGTGCCAGCAGTGAAAATTGGTCGGGACAGCGATCGACTGAAGCTTTCTTT. The chain combines TRBV2 with TRBJ1-1; 7 nucleotides align to TRBD1. Germline CDR1 and CDR2: SNHLY and FYNNEI. The length of the CDR3 is 17 residues. J gave up 5 bases and V 2 bases, and 14 bases lay outside the gene matches.

For this clone: The same CDR3 arises from other DNA sequences in this sample as well. The chain uses TRBV19 and TRBJ2-2; 7 bases map to TRBD1. Germline CDR1 LNHDA, CDR2 SQIVND (reference sequence). CDR3 length equals 16 residues. V shed 5 bases and J 0 bases; nucleotides not matched to a gene: 6. CDR3 loop: CASSLGGTANTGELFF. The DNA of the CDR3 is TGTGCCAGTAGTCTAGGGGGCACTGCGAACACCGGGGAGCTGTTTTTT.

This clone was counted a few times. J is TRBJ2-7 and V is TRBV4-2; 11 positions agree with TRBD2. Losses at the gene ends were 0 bases for V and 2 bases for J; bases not matched to a gene: 3. CDR3 size: 16 residues. The germline V gene has CDR1 LGHNA and CDR2 YNFKEQ. CDR3 sequence (DNA): TGTGCCAGCAGCCAAGATGGGACTAGCGGTGCCTACGAGCAGTACTTC. Amino acids: CASSQDGTSGAYEQYF.

This chain connects TRBV11-3 to TRBJ2-7; 9 bases map to TRBD2. The CDR3 extends over 17 amino acids. Trimming took 3 bases from V and 5 from J; bases not matched to a gene: 14. CDR1 and CDR2 from the germline V gene are SGHNT and YENEEA. The CDR3 protein is CASSLGGASGIWDEQYF. CDR3 DNA sequence: TGTGCCAGCAGCTTGGGGGGGGCTAGCGGGATCTGGGACGAGCAGTACTTC.

J is TRBJ1-3 and V is TRBV10-2; D may be TRBD1 (6 bases). The CDR3 is made up of 15 amino acids. V lost 7 bases, J lost 2 bases, and 15 bases lay in between. Germline CDR1 reads WSHSY; CDR2 reads SAAADI. CDR3 region: CASTPRGAAGNTIYF. For the CDR3, the DNA is TGCGCCAGCACCCCCCGGGGGGCAGCTGGAAACACCATATATTTT.

The chain combines TRBV19 with TRBJ2-2; 11 bases line up with TRBD2. CDR3 size: 17 residues. The germline CDR1 and CDR2 sequences are LNHDA and SQIVND (reference sequence). With 6 bases clipped from V and 6 bases from J, the junction kept 12 bases outside the gene matches. The CDR3 here is CASSRRGTSGRSGELFF. CDR3 DNA sequence: TGTGCCAGTAGCCGTAGAGGGACTAGCGGTCGATCCGGGGAGCTGTTTTTT.

This clone has just a few counts. The chain is built from TRBV27 and TRBJ2-7; TRBD1 aligns across 8 bases. Germline CDR1 MNHEY, CDR2 SMNVEV (reference sequence). CDR3 size: 14 residues. J gave up 4 bases and V 5 bases, and 7 bases lay outside the gene matches. The CDR3 protein is CASSPSRGPYEQYF. CDR3 DNA sequence: TGTGCCAGCAGTCCCTCCAGGGGGCCATACGAGCAGTACTTC.

The chain has TRBV6-5 and TRBJ2-7; the D gene is possibly TRBD1 (5 bases). Trimming stripped 10 bases from V and 3 bases from J, with 16 bases between. Per the germline V gene, CDR1 is MNHEY and CDR2 is SVGAGI. The CDR3 contains 13 residues. CDR3 DNA: TGTGCCACTGGGGCAGGGAAGAACTACGAGCAGTACTTC. Translation gives CATGAGKNYEQYF.

This clone has only one observation. The V call is TRBV4-1, the J call TRBJ2-7, with D perhaps TRBD2 (6 bases). Trimming took 1 base from V and 2 from J, leaving 9 bases between them. CDR1 and CDR2 (germline): MGHRA, YSYEKL. The CDR3 contains 14 residues. The CDR3 sequence: CASSQVSGPYEQYF. The CDR3 coding sequence is TGCGCCAGCAGCCAAGTTAGCGGACCCTACGAGCAGTACTTC.

The chain links TRBV5-1 to TRBJ2-2; 9 bases line up with TRBD1. The germline V gene encodes CDR1 SGHRS and CDR2 YFSETQ. Unmatched junction bases numbered 4, after V lost 0 bases and J lost 4 bases. The CDR3 contains 16 residues. The CDR3 spells CASSLATGGGTGELFF. Written as DNA, the CDR3 is TGCGCCAGCAGCTTGGCGACAGGGGGAGGCACCGGGGAGCTGTTTTTT.

This clone has only one observation. This chain joins TRBV5-1 and TRBJ1-4; 11 bases align to TRBD1. The germline V gene encodes CDR1 SGHRS and CDR2 YFSETQ. The CDR3 covers 18 residues. The J segment lost 8 bases and the V segment lost 0 bases, leaving 12 bases of the junction unmatched. The CDR3 sequence: CASSLVPGTGGYWEKLFF. The CDR3 DNA reads as TGCGCCAGCAGCTTGGTCCCCGGGACAGGGGGTTATTGGGAAAAACTGTTTTTT.

This clone was found many times. The chain uses TRBV24-1 and TRBJ2-5; the match to TRBD2 covers 10 bases. The CDR3 is 15 residues long. The J segment lost 2 bases and the V segment lost 6 bases, leaving 5 bases of the junction unmatched. From germline, CDR1 is KGHDR and CDR2 SFDVKD. As DNA, the CDR3 is TGTGCCACCAGTACTAGCGGGACCTTGCAAGAGACCCAGTACTTC. It specifies CATSTSGTLQETQYF.

CDR3 amino acids: CATSVLSRDTSYEQYF. The CDR3, as DNA: TGTGCCACCAGTGTCCTCTCTCGGGACACGTCCTACGAGCAGTACTTC. V usage is TRBV24-1 and J usage is TRBJ2-7, with D tentatively TRBD1 (6 bases). CDR1 KGHDR and CDR2 SFDVKD come from the germline V gene. There are 16 residues in the CDR3. V dropped 5 bases and J dropped 1 base, with 17 bases sitting between them.

The J gene is TRBJ2-7, the V gene TRBV7-3; TRBD1 matches at 7 bases. This CDR3 contains 15 residues. The ends lost 0 bases at V and 4 bases at J; junction bases unmatched: 6. The V gene's germline CDR1 is SGHTA and CDR2 FQGTGA. CDR3 protein: CASSLTGGDLYEQYF. The CDR3 DNA sequence: TGTGCCAGCAGCTTAACAGGGGGCGACCTATACGAGCAGTACTTC.

The J gene is TRBJ1-3, the V gene TRBV18; maybe TRBD1 (6 bases). Germline CDR1 reads KGHSH; CDR2 reads LQKENI. This CDR3 has 14 residues. Trimming stripped 4 bases from V and 6 bases from J, with 13 bases between. The CDR3 spells CASSQPGVANTIYF. The CDR3 bases are TGTGCCAGCTCACAACCAGGGGTGGCAAACACCATATATTTT. The full variable domain, rest sourced from reference TRBV18 and TRBJ1-3, is NAGVMQNPRHLVRRRGQEARLRCSPMKGHSHVYWYRQLPEEGLKFMVYLQKENIIDESGMPKERFSAEFPKEGPSILRIQQVVRGDSAAYFCASSQPGVANTIYFGEGSWLTVV.